Each of the 11 T cell receptor beta chains below was sequenced from the same sample in a study of CD8 T cells in ankylosing spondylitis. The study, taken as a whole, reports: For ankylosing spondylitis blood, a TCR beta motif of several highly homologous variants appeared characteristic.

No cognate antigen is known for these TCRs. TCRdb re-analysed the 5' RACE reads in MiXCR, keeping a single row per CDR3 protein. The data show roughly 490,000 distinct CDR3 sequences, approximately 5.3% seen once. The sample was blood, either unsorted or a sorted T cell fraction (not recorded which). Receptors were obtained from a male donor with ankylosing spondylitis.

This clonotype was recorded many times. DNA for the CDR3: TGCAGTGCCGATAGACAGGGAGCATCCTACGAGCAGTACTTC. Encoded protein: CSADRQGASYEQYF. The V gene is TRBV20-1, the J gene TRBJ2-7; 7 nucleotides agree with TRBD1. With 6 bases clipped from V and 1 base from J, the junction kept 9 bases outside the gene matches. Germline CDR1 DFQATT, CDR2 SNEGSKA (reference sequence). The CDR3 totals 14 residues.

This clonotype was recorded at least ten times. Because the CDR3 is missing its conserved closing phenylalanine or tryptophan, this is likely a read error. The limits of the CDR3 on the DNA are not certain, so only TCRdb's listed CDR3 is given. This chain joins TRBV20-1 and TRBJ2-1; the table names TRBD2, a call not compared with the DNA. CDR1 and CDR2 (germline): DFQATT, SNEGSKA (reference sequence). The CDR3 has 12 amino acids, counting both end residues. Here the CDR3 reads CSAARLAGGPRM.

This clonotype was seen ten or more times. The chain couples TRBV12-3 or TRBV12-4 to TRBJ2-1; TRBD2 is a possible D gene (5 bases). The CDR3 loop spans 14 amino acids. Between the trimmed V and J ends, which lost 6 bases and 7 bases, there was a span of 16 bases. CDR3 DNA: TGTGCCAGCAGCCCACATTCGCGGGTGAATGAGCAGTTCTTC. Its protein product is CASSPHSRVNEQFF.

Many counts were recorded for this clonotype. The rearrangement uses TRBV6-1 and TRBJ1-3; D is ambiguous. CDR3 size: 15 residues. Between the trimmed V and J ends, which lost 8 bases and 1 base, there was a span of 15 bases. Germline assignment: CDR1 MNHNS and CDR2 SASEGT. The CDR3 region has the DNA TGTGCCAGCCGGTCGGAAAGTAGTTCTGGAAACACCATATATTTT. It yields the protein CASRSESSSGNTIYF.

The table lists this clonotype with many counts. The chain links TRBV20-1 to TRBJ1-2; 7 bases are a match to TRBD1. Germline V gene sequence: CDR1 DFQATT, CDR2 SNEGSKA (reference sequence). This CDR3 is built from 14 residues. The V segment lost 0 bases and the J segment 8 bases; nucleotides outside the gene matches: 9. CDR3 sequence (DNA): TGCAGTGCTAGAGATAGACAGGGCTTTGGCGGCTACACCTTC. It translates to CSARDRQGFGGYTF.

This clonotype was seen many times. The chain has TRBV10-3 and TRBJ1-1, with D perhaps matching TRBD1 (5 bases). V lost 2 bases to trimming and J lost 3 bases, with 10 bases between them. In germline, CDR1 is ENHRY, CDR2 SYGVKD. This CDR3 is 14 amino acids long. CDR3: CAISEIRDYTEAFF. CDR3 nucleotide sequence: TGTGCCATCAGTGAGATTAGGGACTACACTGAAGCTTTCTTT.

This clonotype was counted many times. The rearrangement uses TRBV29-1 and TRBJ2-3; the D is unclear. Germline CDR1 SQVTM, CDR2 ANQGSEA. V was cut by 3 bases and J by 6 bases, with 10 bases left in between. This CDR3 spans 12 amino acids. CDR3 DNA: TGCAGCGTTGAGACCCCCGGGGATACGCAGTATTTT. It encodes CSVETPGDTQYF.

This clonotype has only a few counts. The rearrangement uses TRBV28 and TRBJ2-3, with 8 positions matching TRBD2. The CDR3 has 15 residues. Germline V CDR1 and CDR2: MDHEN, SYDVKM. Trimming removed 10 bases from V and 2 bases from J; junction bases left unmatched: 11. CDR3 loop: CATMAGGGNTDTQYF. Written as DNA, the CDR3 is TGTGCCACCATGGCGGGGGGAGGGAACACAGATACGCAGTATTTT.

The CDR3 DNA is TGTGCCAGCGGCCCCGAAAGCCTCTGCTACGAGCAGTACTTC. Translation: CASGPESLCYEQYF. The V call is TRBV5-5, the J call TRBJ2-7; no firm D call. CDR1 is SGHKS and CDR2 is YYEKEE in the germline V gene (reference sequence). This CDR3 comprises 14 residues. The V end lost 7 bases, the J end lost 3 bases, and 17 bases lay between the germline ends. The full variable domain, completed using reference TRBV5-5 and TRBJ2-7, is DAGVTQSPTHLIKTRGQQVTLRCSPISGHKSVSWYQQVLGQGPQFIFQYYEKEERGRGNFPDRFSARQFPNYSSELNVNALLLGDSALYLCASGPESLCYEQYFGPGTRLTVT.

This clonotype was seen a few times. This chain uses TRBV6-1 with TRBJ1-5; D uncertain. Trimming took off 2 bases at V and 7 bases at J, with 0 bases between the two ends. Looked up from germline, CDR1 is MNHNS and CDR2 is SASEGT. This CDR3 has 10 residues. The CDR3 spells CASSEQPQHF. CDR3 coding DNA: TGTGCCAGCAGTGAACAGCCCCAGCATTTT.

DNA of the CDR3: TGTGCCAGCAGTTTAAGAACACCAGAAAAACTGTTTTTT. Encoded protein: CASSLRTPEKLFF. The chain is built from TRBV27 and TRBJ1-4; the D is unclear. The germline gives CDR1 MNHEY, CDR2 SMNVEV (reference sequence). V dropped 2 bases and J dropped 8 bases, with 9 bases sitting between them. The CDR3 is made up of 13 amino acids.